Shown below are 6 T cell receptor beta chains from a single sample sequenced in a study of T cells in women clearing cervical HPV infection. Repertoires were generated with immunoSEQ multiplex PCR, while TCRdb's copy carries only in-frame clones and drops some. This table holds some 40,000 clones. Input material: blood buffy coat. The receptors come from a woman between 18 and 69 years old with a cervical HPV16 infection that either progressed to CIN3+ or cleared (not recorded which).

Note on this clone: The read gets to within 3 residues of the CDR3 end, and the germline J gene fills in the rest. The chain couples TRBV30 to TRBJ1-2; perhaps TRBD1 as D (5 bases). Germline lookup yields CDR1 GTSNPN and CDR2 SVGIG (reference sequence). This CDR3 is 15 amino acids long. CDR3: CAWSWASGGADTYTF. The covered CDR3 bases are TGTGCCTGGAGCTGGGCTAGCGGGGGAGCAGATACC.

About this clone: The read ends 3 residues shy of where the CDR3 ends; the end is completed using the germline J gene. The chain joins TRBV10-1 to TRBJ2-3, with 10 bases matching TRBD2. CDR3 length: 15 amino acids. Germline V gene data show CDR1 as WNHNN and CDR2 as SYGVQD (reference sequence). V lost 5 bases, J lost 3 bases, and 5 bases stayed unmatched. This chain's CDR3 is CASSPLAGFTDTQYF. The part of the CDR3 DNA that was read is TGCGCCAGCAGTCCACTAGCGGGGTTTACAGATACG.

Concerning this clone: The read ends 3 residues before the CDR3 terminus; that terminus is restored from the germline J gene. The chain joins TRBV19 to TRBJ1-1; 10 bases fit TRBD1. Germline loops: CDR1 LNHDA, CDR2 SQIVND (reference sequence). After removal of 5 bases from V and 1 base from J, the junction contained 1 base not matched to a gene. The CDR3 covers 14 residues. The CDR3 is CASSDRGQNTEAFF. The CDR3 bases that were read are TGTGCCAGTAGTGACAGGGGGCAGAACACTGAA.

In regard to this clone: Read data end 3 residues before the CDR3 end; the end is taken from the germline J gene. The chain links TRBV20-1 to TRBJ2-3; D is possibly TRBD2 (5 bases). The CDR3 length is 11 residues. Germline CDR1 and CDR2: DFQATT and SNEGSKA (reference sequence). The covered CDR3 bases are TGCAGTGCTAGGTTTGCGGGCGCG. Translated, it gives CSARFAGA. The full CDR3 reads CSARFAGAQYF.

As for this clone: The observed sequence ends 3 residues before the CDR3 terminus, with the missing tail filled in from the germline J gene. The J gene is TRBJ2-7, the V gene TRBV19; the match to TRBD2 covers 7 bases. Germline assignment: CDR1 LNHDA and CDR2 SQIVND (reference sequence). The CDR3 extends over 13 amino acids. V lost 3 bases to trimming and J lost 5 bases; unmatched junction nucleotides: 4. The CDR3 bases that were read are TGTGCCAGTAGTATCGGGGGAGGGGACGAG. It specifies CASSIGGGDE. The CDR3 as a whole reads CASSIGGGDEQYF.

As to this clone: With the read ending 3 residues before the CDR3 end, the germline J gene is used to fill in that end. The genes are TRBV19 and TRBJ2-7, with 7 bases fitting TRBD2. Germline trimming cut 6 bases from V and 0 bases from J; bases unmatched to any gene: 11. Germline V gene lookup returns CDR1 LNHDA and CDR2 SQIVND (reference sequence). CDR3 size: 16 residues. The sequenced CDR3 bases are TGTGCCAGTAGCAGCCCGGGGAGGGCGAACTCCTACGAG. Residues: CASSSPGRANSYE. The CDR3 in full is CASSSPGRANSYEQYF.